This TCR beta chain was found in a study of radiotherapy plus CTLA-4 blockade in lung cancer. In the case of this clone: The target antigen is unknown.

Profiled with immunoSEQ multiplex PCR; TCRdb holds only in-frame clones, not every one. The sample yields about 73,000 clones, around 90% seen once. Trimming took off 6 bases at V and 7 bases at J, with 13 bases between the two ends. Germline values: CDR1 SNHLY, CDR2 FYNNEI. The CDR3 loop spans 13 amino acids. It was focal radiation plus CTLA-4 blockade with ipilimumab that patients with chemo-refractory metastatic non-small-cell lung cancer received. General study points: Interferon-beta, together with early blood T cell clone dynamics, reportedly best predicted response.

The origin of this receptor is a human donor with non-small cell lung cancer that progressed on radiotherapy plus ipilimumab. The sequencing here drew on peripheral blood, taken from a patient treated with radiotherapy plus ipilimumab. The chain joins TRBV2 to TRBJ1-5; TRBD1 is a possible D gene (6 bases). The CDR3: CASRQGWGQPQHF. CDR3 sequence (DNA): TGTGCCAGCAGACAGGGTTGGGGCCAGCCCCAGCATTTT.